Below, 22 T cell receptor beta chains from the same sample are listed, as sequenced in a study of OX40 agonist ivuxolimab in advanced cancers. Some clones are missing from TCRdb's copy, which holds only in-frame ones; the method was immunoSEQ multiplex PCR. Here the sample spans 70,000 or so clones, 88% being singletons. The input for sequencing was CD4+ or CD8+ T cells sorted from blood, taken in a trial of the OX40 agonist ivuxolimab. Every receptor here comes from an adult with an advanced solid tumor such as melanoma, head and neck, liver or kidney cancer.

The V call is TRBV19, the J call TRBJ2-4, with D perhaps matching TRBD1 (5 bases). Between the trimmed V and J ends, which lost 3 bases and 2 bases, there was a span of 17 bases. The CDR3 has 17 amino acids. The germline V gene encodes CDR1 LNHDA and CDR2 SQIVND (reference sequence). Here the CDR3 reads CASSMPALTASKNIQYF. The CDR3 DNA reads TGTGCCAGTAGTATGCCGGCCCTGACAGCTTCCAAAAACATTCAGTACTTC.

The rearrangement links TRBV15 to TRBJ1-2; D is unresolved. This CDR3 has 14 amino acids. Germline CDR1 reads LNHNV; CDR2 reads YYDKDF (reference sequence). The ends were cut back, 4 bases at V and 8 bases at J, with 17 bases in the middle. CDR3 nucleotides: TGTGCCACCAGCAAAGAACTTATAGGCGCCGGCTACACCTTC. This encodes CATSKELIGAGYTF.

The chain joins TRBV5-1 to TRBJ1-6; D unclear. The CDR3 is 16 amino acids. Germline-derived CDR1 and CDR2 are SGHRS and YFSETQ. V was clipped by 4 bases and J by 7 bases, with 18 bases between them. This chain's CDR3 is CASSHLDGLGNSPLHF. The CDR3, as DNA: TGCGCCAGCAGCCACCTGGACGGATTAGGAAATTCACCCCTCCACTTT.

The CDR3 DNA follows: TGTGCCAGCAGTGAAGAAGGACAGCATAATTCACCCCTCCACTTT. It translates to CASSEEGQHNSPLHF. The chain recombines TRBV6-1 with TRBJ1-6, with D perhaps matching TRBD1 (6 bases). Trimming left V 1 base short and J 5 bases short, with 9 bases between. The germline V gene has CDR1 MNHNS and CDR2 SASEGT. CDR3 length: 15 residues.

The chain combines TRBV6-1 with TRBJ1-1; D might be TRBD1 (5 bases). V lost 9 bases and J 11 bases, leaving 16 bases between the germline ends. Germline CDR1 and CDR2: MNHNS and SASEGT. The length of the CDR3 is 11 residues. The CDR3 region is CASYRDVSAFF. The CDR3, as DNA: TGTGCCAGTTACCGGGACGTGTCGGCTTTCTTT.

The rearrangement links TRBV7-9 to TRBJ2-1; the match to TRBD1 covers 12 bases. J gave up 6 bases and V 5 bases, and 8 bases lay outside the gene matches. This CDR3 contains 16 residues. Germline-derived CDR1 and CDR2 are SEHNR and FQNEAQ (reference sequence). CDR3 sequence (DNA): TGTGCCAGCAGCAACATGGGACAGGGGGCGGGCAATGAGCAGTTCTTC. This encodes CASSNMGQGAGNEQFF. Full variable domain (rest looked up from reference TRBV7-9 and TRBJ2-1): DTGVSQNPRHKITKRGQNVTFRCDPISEHNRLYWYRQTLGQGPEFLTYFQNEAQLEKSRLLSDRFSAERPKGSFSTLEIQRTEQGDSAMYLCASSNMGQGAGNEQFFGPGTRLTVL.

The CDR3: CASSFLNTIYF. The DNA of the CDR3 is TGTGCCAGCAGTTTTCTCAACACCATATATTTT. This rearrangement joins TRBV28 to TRBJ1-3; D remains unclear. Germline V gene sequence: CDR1 MDHEN, CDR2 SYDVKM. This CDR3 contains 11 residues. V lost 3 bases to trimming and J lost 7 bases, with 4 bases between them.

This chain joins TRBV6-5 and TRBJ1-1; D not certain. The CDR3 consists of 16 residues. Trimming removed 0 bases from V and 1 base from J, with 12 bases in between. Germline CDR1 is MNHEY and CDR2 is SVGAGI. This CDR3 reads CASSYSTLRGNTEAFF. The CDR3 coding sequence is TGTGCCAGCAGTTACTCGACGCTGAGAGGGAACACTGAAGCTTTCTTT.

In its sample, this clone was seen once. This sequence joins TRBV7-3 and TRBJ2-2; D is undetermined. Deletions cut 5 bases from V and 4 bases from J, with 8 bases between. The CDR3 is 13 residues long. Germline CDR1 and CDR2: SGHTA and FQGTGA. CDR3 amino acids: CASSQEATGELFF. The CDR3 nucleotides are TGTGCCAGCAGCCAAGAGGCCACCGGGGAGCTGTTTTTT.

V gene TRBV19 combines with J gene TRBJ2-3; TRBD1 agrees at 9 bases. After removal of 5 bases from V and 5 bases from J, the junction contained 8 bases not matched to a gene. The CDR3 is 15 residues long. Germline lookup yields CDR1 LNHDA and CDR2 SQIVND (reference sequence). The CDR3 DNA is TGTGCCAGTAGTCCGAGGACAGGGGCCTTAGATACGCAGTATTTT. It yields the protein CASSPRTGALDTQYF.

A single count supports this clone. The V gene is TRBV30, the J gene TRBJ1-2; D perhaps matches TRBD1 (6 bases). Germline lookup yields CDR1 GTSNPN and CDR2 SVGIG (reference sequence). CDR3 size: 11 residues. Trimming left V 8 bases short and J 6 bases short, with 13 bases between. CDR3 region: CATQKGDGYTF. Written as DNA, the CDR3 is TGTGCCACTCAAAAGGGGGATGGCTACACCTTC.

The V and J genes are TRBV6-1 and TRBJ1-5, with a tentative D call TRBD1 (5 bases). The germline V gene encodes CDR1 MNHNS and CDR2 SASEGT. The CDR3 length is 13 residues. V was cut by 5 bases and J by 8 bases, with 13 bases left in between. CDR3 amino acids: CASSWGPGKPQHF. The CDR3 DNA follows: TGTGCCAGCAGTTGGGGACCCGGGAAGCCCCAGCATTTT.

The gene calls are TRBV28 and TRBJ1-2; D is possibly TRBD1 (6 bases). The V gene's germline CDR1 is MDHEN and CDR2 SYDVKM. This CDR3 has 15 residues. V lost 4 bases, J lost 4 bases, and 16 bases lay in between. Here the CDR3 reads CASSYGRGSTYGYTF. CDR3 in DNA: TGTGCCAGCAGTTATGGCAGGGGATCGACCTATGGCTACACCTTC.

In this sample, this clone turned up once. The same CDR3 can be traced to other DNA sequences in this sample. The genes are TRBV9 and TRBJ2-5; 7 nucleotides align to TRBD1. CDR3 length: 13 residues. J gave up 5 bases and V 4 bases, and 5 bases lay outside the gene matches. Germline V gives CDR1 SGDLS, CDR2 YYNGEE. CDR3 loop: CASSPQGRETQYF. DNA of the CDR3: TGTGCCAGCAGCCCACAGGGGCGTGAGACCCAGTACTTC.

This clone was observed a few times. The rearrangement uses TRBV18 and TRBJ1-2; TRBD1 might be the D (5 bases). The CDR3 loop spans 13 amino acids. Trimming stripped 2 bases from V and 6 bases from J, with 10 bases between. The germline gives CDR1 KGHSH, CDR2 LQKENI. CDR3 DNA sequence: TGTGCCAGCTCACCATCCGACAGAAATGGCTACACCTTC. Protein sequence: CASSPSDRNGYTF.

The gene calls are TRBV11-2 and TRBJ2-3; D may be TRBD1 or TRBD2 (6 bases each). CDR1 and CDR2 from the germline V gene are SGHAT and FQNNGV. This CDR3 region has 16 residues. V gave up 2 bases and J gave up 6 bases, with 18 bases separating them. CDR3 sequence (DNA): TGTGCCAGCAGCTTAAATTTTGTGGGGGCGGGGGATACGCAGTATTTT. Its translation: CASSLNFVGAGDTQYF.

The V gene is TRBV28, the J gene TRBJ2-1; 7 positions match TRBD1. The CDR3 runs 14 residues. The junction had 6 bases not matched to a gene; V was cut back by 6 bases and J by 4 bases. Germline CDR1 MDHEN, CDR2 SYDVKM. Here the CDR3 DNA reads TGTGCCAGCAGAAGGGGACAGACATACAATGAGCAGTTCTTC. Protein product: CASRRGQTYNEQFF.

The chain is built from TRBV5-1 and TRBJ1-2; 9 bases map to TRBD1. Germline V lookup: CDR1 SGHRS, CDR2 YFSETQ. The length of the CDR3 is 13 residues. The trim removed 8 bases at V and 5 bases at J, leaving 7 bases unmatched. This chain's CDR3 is CARGQGCWYGYTF. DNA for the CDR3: TGCGCCAGGGGACAGGGTTGTTGGTATGGCTACACCTTC.

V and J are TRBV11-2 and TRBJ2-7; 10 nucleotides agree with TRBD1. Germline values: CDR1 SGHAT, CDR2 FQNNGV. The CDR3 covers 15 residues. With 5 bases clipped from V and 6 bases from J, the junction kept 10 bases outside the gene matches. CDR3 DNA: TGTGCCAGCAGCCCGGGGGACAGGGGTTCGGGCGAGCAGTACTTC. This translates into CASSPGDRGSGEQYF.

In DNA form, the CDR3 reads TGTGCCAGCAGTGTACGTGATGCGGACGAGCAGTACTTC. Protein sequence: CASSVRDADEQYF. The rearrangement joins TRBV6-1 to TRBJ2-7; D unclear. There are 13 residues in the CDR3. Looked up from germline, CDR1 is MNHNS and CDR2 is SASEGT. V lost 4 bases and J lost 5, with 12 bases in between.

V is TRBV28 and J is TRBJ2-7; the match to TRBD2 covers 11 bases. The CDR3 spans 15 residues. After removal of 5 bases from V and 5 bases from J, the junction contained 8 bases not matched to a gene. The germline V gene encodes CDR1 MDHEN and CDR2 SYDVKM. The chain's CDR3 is CASSLLAGGPNEQYF. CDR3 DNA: TGTGCCAGCAGTCTATTAGCGGGGGGGCCCAACGAGCAGTACTTC.

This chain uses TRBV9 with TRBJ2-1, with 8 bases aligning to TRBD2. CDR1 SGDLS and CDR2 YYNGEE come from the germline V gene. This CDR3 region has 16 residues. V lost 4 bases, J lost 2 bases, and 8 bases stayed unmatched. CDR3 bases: TGTGCCAGCAGCCCAAATGGAGCGGGGGCCTACAATGAGCAGTTCTTC. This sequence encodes CASSPNGAGAYNEQFF.